This T cell receptor beta chain is from a study of cytomegalovirus exposure and HLA in healthy donors (dated by TCRdb to about 2017). About the full investigation: In an earlier analysis of several hundred of the donors, about 270 Gb of sequence data and just under 120 million unique TCR beta sequences from about 190 million T cells were reported. In addition to the first cohort of approximately 650 subjects, a separate validation cohort of approximately 110 different subjects was used. The study used immunosequencing to profile the T cell repertoires of 670 or so subjects and linked those repertoires to cytomegalovirus serostatus. Among several hundred genotyped donors of the cohort, an average of approximately 240,000 unique TCR beta nucleotide sequences was sequenced per donor, of which about 19% were non-productive. Donor age, sex, ethnicity and CMV serostatus were collected together with the repertoire data. An earlier analysis of nearly 600 of the donors applied high-throughput TCR beta sequencing to assess whether each TCR beta V gene segment acted as functional or pseudogenic. Typing coverage differed by locus: A, B, C, DRB1 and DQB1 were typed in roughly 620-640 donors, DQA1 in approximately 520, DPA1 in 606, and DPB1 in 450 to 490. In the later analysis, no new phenotypic data were used to find candidate immune exposures; instead, reliance was placed on TCR beta sequences and their occurrence across donors. To predict cytomegalovirus infection status, the study combined high-throughput TCR immunosequencing, statistical association of individual TCRs with disease status, and machine learning. The study aimed to test whether signatures of past pathogen exposure could be identified by cataloging public T cell receptors. A later genetic analysis took genome-wide SNP genotypes for about three fifths of the 666 donors and used that subset as a discovery cohort. Five DR-DQ haplotypes were handled as single units for association and clustering because linkage in the cohort was strong. Every discovery cohort repertoire had been produced on one sequencing platform. In a later analysis, previously published TCR beta repertoires from about 640 donors were re-analyzed and high-resolution HLA genotyping was added so that TCR occurrence patterns could be studied. About 330 gigabases of sequencing data and roughly 81 million unique TCR sequences made up an early release that covered nearly 650 HLA-typed donors. HLA typing included class I and class II loci at four-digit resolution. The genetic ancestry cluster associated with self-reported Caucasian donors included roughly 84% of the roughly 400 genotyped donors. What the work shows at the level of the full study, not this receptor alone: According to a later analysis, parvovirus B19, influenza, CMV and Epstein-Barr virus appeared linked to several top co-occurrence clusters. The study listed approximately 150 TCR beta chains as associated with cytomegalovirus. In vitro tests confirmed that a few of the cytomegalovirus-associated TCR beta chains recognize cytomegalovirus antigens. Compared with equally common non-associated chains, HLA-associated TCR beta chains in a later analysis were more clonally expanded and had lower generation probabilities. In both the original and validation cohorts, the classifier was reported to diagnose cytomegalovirus status with high specificity and sensitivity. Most TCR sequences were seen in very few donors, while some public TCRs were found in many individuals. An earlier analysis of several hundred of the donors showed that most TCR beta V segments appeared in productive rearrangements either about 87% or about 30% of the time, which broadly matched IMGT annotations. A later analysis found that TCR association rates varied across HLA loci, with DRB1 alleles showing the most associated TCRs and HLA-C alleles the fewest. An association between a missense DCLRE1C variant and V-gene and J-gene trimming of TCR beta chains was found in a later genetic analysis and replicated in an independent cohort. In this cohort, only TCR beta chains were sequenced, and detectable features were limited by the absence of alpha or paired-chain data. Sequencing depth was assumed to be roughly uniform across donors in the presence/absence analyses, though that assumption may not hold. CMV serostatus was the only immune exposure information available for the cohort. According to the authors, the approach could potentially be generalized to other disease states and immunological phenotypes. In a later genetic analysis, fewer N-insertions in productive TCRs were reported among donors in an Asian-associated ancestry cluster than the roughly 700-donor mean. The earlier analysis of about 600 of the donors excluded seventeen rarely observed V segments, including chromosome 9 orphons, because counts were too low. A further reported finding was that TCR beta sequences accurately predicted the HLA-A and HLA-B alleles for most subjects in the first cohort. A group of highly shared sequence variants was considered likely to be a technical artifact of the sequencing pipeline. HLA typing was unavailable for some donors at each locus, so association tests used only the typed subset. Linkage disequilibrium might explain the correlated functional status among segregating V segments, but an unknown experimental factor could not be ruled out. Strong co-occurrence of HLA alleles, especially DR and DQ, made assigning TCR associations to individual alleles difficult. Because the 87-base-pair reads could not distinguish some IMGT-functional V segments, including TRBV6-2 and TRBV6-3, those segments were excluded. Most CMV-associated TCR beta chains appeared to be HLA-restricted in a later analysis, and the HLA associations seemed to be driven largely by CMV exposure. Specific HLA alleles were associated with 15,000 to 20,000 TCR beta sequences at a false discovery rate of 0.05 in a later analysis.

The cohort comprised fewer than 700 healthy bone marrow donors. At the time of sampling, every cohort member was nominally healthy, though immune exposures that went unrecorded were likely present. CMV serostatus was recorded as positive for 250 to 300 and negative for about half of the roughly 700 cohort members, whereas no CMV serostatus was recorded for the donor in question. Each donor provided a peripheral blood sample, and peripheral blood mononuclear cells were used for TCR beta sequencing. Genomic DNA was extracted from the blood cell samples with the Qiagen DNeasy Blood Extraction Kit. Library generation was performed with the immunoSEQ multiplex PCR assay. For the multiplex PCR, a mixture combining 60 forward primers for TCR Vbeta segments and 13 reverse primers for TCR Jbeta segments was used. The CDR3 region of rearranged TCR beta genes was amplified from genomic DNA by a multiplex PCR assay. Amplified TCR beta libraries were sequenced as 87-base-pair reads on the Illumina HiSeq System. As for the authors' bioinformatics: A later analysis counted approximately 76 million unique TCR beta chains across the 650 to 800 repertoires, and roughly 11 million of these chains were shared by at least two donors. A nearest-neighbor algorithm error-corrected the raw reads and collapsed the reads into unique sequences, merging closely related sequences to remove PCR and sequencing errors. Alignment of CDR3 sequences to IMGT reference sequences was used to assign V, D and J gene segments. For a sequence to be retained, at least a six-nucleotide match to both a V gene segment and a J gene segment was required. Rearrangements were called productive when the CDR3 lacked stop codons and stayed in frame with V and J; all others were non-productive. CDR3 was defined by IMGT convention, running from the second conserved V-encoded cysteine to the conserved J-encoded phenylalanine. In an earlier analysis of approximately 500 of the donors, sequences lacking an unambiguous match to a single V gene segment were excluded. An earlier analysis of several hundred of the donors classified V segments as functional when productive rearrangements were above 56.7% and as segregating when the standard deviation between donors was above 5%. A statistical classification framework was built to diagnose cytomegalovirus status from the catalog of TCR beta chain sequences. In a later analysis, TCR nucleotide sequences were compared against IMGT/GENE-DB human TR gene sequences so that V and J genes could be assigned. The TCRdist pipeline was used in a later analysis to assign CDR3 sequences and most-parsimonious VDJ recombination scenarios. In a later analysis, each TCR beta chain was defined by its CDR3 amino acid sequence together with its V-gene family, and reads lacking a unique V-gene family were excluded. A later analysis removed 500 to 600 highly shared, low-generation-probability nucleotide sequences to deal with suspected cross-contamination and a sequencing artifact. In a later analysis, a clonal expansion index was calculated for each public chain from normalized within-repertoire ranks of inferred template counts. In a later analysis, generation probabilities were computed using a VDJ recombination model fitted to out-of-frame rearrangements, and the results were checked against IGoR. A later analysis scored TCR-TCR, TCR-HLA and TCR-CMV co-occurrence with hypergeometric tests, applying a repertoire-size bias correction to TCR pairs. False discovery rates were estimated in a later analysis by permuting HLA or CMV assignments 20 times. A later analysis grouped co-occurring TCRs with DBSCAN, adding TCRdist sequence similarity when clustering within HLA-allele-positive subsets. Co-occurrence clustering excluded repertoires with fewer than 30,000 or more than 120,000 public chains, plus five with anomalous nucleotide sharing. The source is immuneACCESS, and TCRdb retained only in-frame sequences with V and J called. Part of the clones is not carried over; for the studies checked, unresolved V genes explain less than half of this, and the remainder is unexplained. That table gives V, J and clone size, and the DNA gave D and trimming. Across this sample there are about 130,000 clones, with about 78% seen only once. The biggest ten clones account for approximately 2.6% of the sample.

Here V drops 3 bases and J drops 4 bases, and the junction holds 11 bases not matched to any gene. There are 16 amino acids in the CDR3, from cysteine to phenylalanine inclusive. Left in the record is the CDR3 DNA by itself, 48 bases read in frame from the first base. The germline V gene (reference sequence) yields SEHNR for CDR1 and FQNEAQ for CDR2. Only a few counts were recorded for this clone. Its specific antigen is unknown. No qualities accompany the bases; no much larger clone lies one base away. The receptor was derived from a human donor in good health. The chain links TRBV7-9 with TRBJ1-2, and 7 junctional nucleotides match TRBD1. Sequencing was performed on PBMCs. The DNA is as follows: TGTGCCAGCAGCTTTACCGGGACAGAACCCTCCTATGGCTACACCTTC. Its translation is CASSFTGTEPSYGYTF.